This T cell receptor beta chain is from a study of shared clonotypes between healthy human individuals. Regarding the study as a whole: Enrolling few donors narrowed the genetic and exposure-history diversity that was represented.

V lost 4 bases and J 4 bases, leaving 13 bases between the germline ends. This CDR3 has 15 residues. CDR1 is SEHNR and CDR2 is FQNEAQ in the germline V gene (reference sequence). This clone appeared once. The antigen remains unidentified. Tens of thousands of T cell genomes (roughly 220 ng DNA) went into each sorted-subset replicate. TCRdb's copy holds only in-frame clones and misses some; the assay was immunoSEQ multiplex PCR. The sample lists about 1.9 million clones, 93% occurring once. It was CD45RO-negative cells, positively selected for CCR7, that made up naive CD8 cells, with terminally differentiated effector memory CD45RA+ cells excluded.

The material sequenced was naive CD8+ T cells from PBMCs. The clonotype originates from a man aged 18 to 30 in good health. Some clones in this sample may be carry-over from other donors' samples. The rearrangement uses TRBV7-9 and TRBJ2-2, with D maybe TRBD1 (5 bases). CDR3 amino acids: CASSSPGISTGELFF. CDR3 DNA sequence: TGTGCCAGCAGCTCTCCAGGGATTTCCACCGGGGAGCTGTTTTTT.